Described below is a single T cell receptor beta chain sequence and its context. Its antigen is as yet unknown. The entry originates in a study of Tregs in tolerant kidney transplant recipients. Study results and limitations: Few patients were studied, so findings need validation in larger groups.

The nonmyeloablative bone marrow transplants came from related graft donors, with transient mixed chimerism. Thawed PBMCs were FACS-sorted into unstimulated CD4+CD25+CD127- regulatory T cells, CD4+CD25- non-regulatory cells, CD4 and CD8 cells. Only in-frame clones appear in the TCRdb table, and some are missing; sequencing was by immunoSEQ multiplex PCR. The sample yields 80,000 or so clones, 91% seen once. The CDR3 contains 17 residues. V shed 4 bases and J shed 0 bases, with 17 bases lying between them. The germline V gene has CDR1 SGHDT and CDR2 YYEEEE. This TCR was sampled from a human patient who received a combined kidney and bone marrow transplant. Some T cells may be supplied by the graft donor. This chain links TRBV5-6 with TRBJ2-1; TRBD2 is a possible D gene (5 bases). The sequenced sample was CD4+ T cells from blood (PBMCs), obtained 24 months after the transplant. CDR3 residues: CASSAPHDGLSYNEQFF. The CDR3 DNA follows: TGTGCCAGCAGCGCACCGCATGACGGACTCTCCTACAATGAGCAGTTCTTC.